This TCR beta chain was captured in a study of blood T cell repertoires in COVID-19. TCRdb keeps only in-frame clones here, not all; method: immunoSEQ multiplex PCR. The table has tens of thousands of clones, 80% to 90% seen once. V gave up 3 bases and J gave up 8 bases, with 7 bases separating them. Germline CDR1 and CDR2: LNHDA and SQIVND (reference sequence). The CDR3 contains 11 residues. The sequenced sample consisted of peripheral blood. This clonotype was obtained from a woman aged 55-69 years with COVID-19, enrolled during active disease. V and J are TRBV19 and TRBJ1-1, with D possibly TRBD1 on 6 matching bases. CDR3 nucleotides: TGTGCCAGTAGTATGGGGACAGAAGCTTTCTTT. It is translated as CASSMGTEAFF.